This T cell receptor (beta chain) was observed in a study of blood T cell repertoires in COVID-19. Study-wide context: The origin of the acute and convalescent COVID-19 samples was the United States, Italy and Spain. The cDNA or gDNA used as material had been derived from T cells, B-cell-depleted T cells, or PBMCs.

How the authors handled the data: Amplified reference gene primers provided the basis for estimating nucleated cell counts. Libraries were prepared by immunoSEQ multiplex PCR; TCRdb keeps only in-frame clonotypes and omits some of them. V, J and clone size are taken as reported in that table, and D and trimming were inferred from the DNA itself. The data hold around 200,000 clones, with 84% observed a single time. The germline CDR1 and CDR2 sequences are MNHEY and SMNVEV (reference sequence). CDR3 length: 15 amino acids. The V end lost 3 bases, the J end lost 4 bases, and 12 bases lay between the germline ends.

This clonotype was obtained from an elderly woman with active or convalescent COVID-19. The chain links TRBV27 to TRBJ2-2; D possibly corresponds to TRBD2 (6 bases). The sequencing sample was made of peripheral blood. The CDR3 bases are TGTGCCAGCAGTTTGGAGGGCCTGAGCACCGGGGAGCTGTTTTTT. Translated: CASSLEGLSTGELFF.